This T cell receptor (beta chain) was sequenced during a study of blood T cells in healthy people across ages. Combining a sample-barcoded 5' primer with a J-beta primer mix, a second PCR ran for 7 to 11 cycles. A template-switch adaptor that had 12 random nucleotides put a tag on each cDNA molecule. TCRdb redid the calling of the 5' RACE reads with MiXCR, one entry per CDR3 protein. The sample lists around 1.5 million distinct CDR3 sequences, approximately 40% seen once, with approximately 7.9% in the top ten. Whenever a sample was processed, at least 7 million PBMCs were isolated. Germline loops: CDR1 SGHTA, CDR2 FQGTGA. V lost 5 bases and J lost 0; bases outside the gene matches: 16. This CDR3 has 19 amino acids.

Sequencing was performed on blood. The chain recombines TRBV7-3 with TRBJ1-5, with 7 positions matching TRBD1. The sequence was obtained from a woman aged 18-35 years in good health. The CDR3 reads CASSPQGQRTTYSNQPQHF. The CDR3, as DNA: TGTGCCAGCAGCCCGCAGGGACAGAGAACGACTTATAGCAATCAGCCCCAGCATTTT.